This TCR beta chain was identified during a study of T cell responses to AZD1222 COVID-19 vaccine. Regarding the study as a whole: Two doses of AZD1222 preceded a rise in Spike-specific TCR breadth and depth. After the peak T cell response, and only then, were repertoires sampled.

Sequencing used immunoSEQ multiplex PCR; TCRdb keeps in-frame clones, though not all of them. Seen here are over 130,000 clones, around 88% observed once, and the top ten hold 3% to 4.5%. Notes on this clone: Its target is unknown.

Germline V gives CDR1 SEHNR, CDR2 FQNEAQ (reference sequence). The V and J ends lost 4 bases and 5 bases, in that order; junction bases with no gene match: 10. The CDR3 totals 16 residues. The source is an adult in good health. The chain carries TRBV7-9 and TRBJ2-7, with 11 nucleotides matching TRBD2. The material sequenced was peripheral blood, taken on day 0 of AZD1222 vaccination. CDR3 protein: CASSSRLAGLVDEQYF. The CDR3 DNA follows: TGTGCCAGCAGCTCTAGACTAGCGGGACTTGTGGACGAGCAGTACTTC.